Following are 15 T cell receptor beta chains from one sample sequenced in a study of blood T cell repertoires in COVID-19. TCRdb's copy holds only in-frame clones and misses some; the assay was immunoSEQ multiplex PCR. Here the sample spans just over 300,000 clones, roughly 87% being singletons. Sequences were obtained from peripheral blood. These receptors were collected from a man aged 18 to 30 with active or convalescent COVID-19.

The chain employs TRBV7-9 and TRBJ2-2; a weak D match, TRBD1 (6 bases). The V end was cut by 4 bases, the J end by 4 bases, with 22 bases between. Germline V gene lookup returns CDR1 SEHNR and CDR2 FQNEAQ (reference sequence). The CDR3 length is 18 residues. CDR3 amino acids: CASSSPPGSRGGTGELFF. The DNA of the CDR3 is TGTGCCAGCAGCTCACCCCCGGGGAGCAGGGGCGGCACCGGGGAGCTGTTTTTT. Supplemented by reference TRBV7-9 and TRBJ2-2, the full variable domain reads DTGVSQNPRHKITKRGQNVTFRCDPISEHNRLYWYRQTLGQGPEFLTYFQNEAQLEKSRLLSDRFSAERPKGSFSTLEIQRTEQGDSAMYLCASSSPPGSRGGTGELFFGEGSRLTVL.

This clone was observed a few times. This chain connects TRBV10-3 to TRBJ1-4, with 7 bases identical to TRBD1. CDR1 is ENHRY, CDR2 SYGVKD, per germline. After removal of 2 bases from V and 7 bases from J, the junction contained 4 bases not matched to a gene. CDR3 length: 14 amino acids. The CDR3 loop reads CAISEGQESEKLFF. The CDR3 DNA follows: TGTGCCATCAGTGAGGGACAGGAAAGTGAAAAACTGTTTTTT.

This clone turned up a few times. Here the CDR3 DNA reads TGCGCCAGCAGCCTAGGGACTAGCGGGCAAAAGGAGCAGTTCTTC. Amino acid sequence: CASSLGTSGQKEQFF. The V and J genes are TRBV5-1 and TRBJ2-1, with 12 bases matching TRBD2. The length of the CDR3 is 15 residues. Germline CDR1 and CDR2: SGHRS and YFSETQ. Trimming removed 4 bases from V and 10 bases from J; junction bases left unmatched: 9. Looking up the rest from reference TRBV5-1 and TRBJ2-1 gives the full variable domain: KAGVTQTPRYLIKTRGQQVTLSCSPISGHRSVSWYQQTPGQGLQFLFEYFSETQRNKGNFPGRFSGRQFSNSRSEMNVSTLELGDSALYLCASSLGTSGQKEQFFGPGTRLTVL.

In DNA form, the CDR3 reads TGTGCCACCAGCAGAGATATTGGGACAGGGTCCGGGGCCAACGTCCTGACTTTC. Amino acid sequence: CATSRDIGTGSGANVLTF. The V and J genes are TRBV15 and TRBJ2-6, with 9 nucleotides matching TRBD1. The CDR3 has 18 amino acids. V shed 0 bases and J 4 bases; nucleotides not matched to a gene: 7. In germline, CDR1 is LNHNV, CDR2 YYDKDF (reference sequence).

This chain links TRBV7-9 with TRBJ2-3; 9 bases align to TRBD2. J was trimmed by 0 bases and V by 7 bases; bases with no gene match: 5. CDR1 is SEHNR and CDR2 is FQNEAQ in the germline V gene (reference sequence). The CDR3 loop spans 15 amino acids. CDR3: CASKTSGKSTDTQYF. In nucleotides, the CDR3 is TGTGCCAGCAAGACTAGCGGAAAGAGCACAGATACGCAGTATTTT.

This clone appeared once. The CDR3 nucleotides read TGTGCCAGCGGATTCGCGGGTAGCTCCTACAATGAGCAGTTCTTC. Residues: CASGFAGSSYNEQFF. The chain links TRBV4-2 to TRBJ2-1, with D possibly TRBD2 on 5 matching bases. Germline V CDR1 and CDR2: LGHNA, YNFKEQ. Trimming shortened V by 8 bases and J by 0 bases, and 14 bases separated the two germline ends. This CDR3 spans 15 amino acids.

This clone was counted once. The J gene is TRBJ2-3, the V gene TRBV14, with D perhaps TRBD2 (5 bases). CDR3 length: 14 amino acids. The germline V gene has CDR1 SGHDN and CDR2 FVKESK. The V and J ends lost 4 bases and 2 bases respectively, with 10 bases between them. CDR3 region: CASSPDSNTDTQYF. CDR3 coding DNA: TGTGCCAGCAGCCCGGACTCCAACACAGATACGCAGTATTTT.

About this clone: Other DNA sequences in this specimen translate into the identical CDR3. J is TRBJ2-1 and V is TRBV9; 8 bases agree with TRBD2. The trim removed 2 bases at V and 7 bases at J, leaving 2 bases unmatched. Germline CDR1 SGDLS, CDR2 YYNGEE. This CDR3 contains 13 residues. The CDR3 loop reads CASSVGGVNEQFF. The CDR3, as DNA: TGTGCCAGCAGCGTCGGGGGGGTTAATGAGCAGTTCTTC. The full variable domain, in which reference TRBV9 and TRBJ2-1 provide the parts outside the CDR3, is DSGVTQTPKHLITATGQRVTLRCSPRSGDLSVYWYQQSLDQGLQFLIQYYNGEERAKGNILERFSAQQFPDLHSELNLSSLELGDSALYFCASSVGGVNEQFFGPGTRLTVL.

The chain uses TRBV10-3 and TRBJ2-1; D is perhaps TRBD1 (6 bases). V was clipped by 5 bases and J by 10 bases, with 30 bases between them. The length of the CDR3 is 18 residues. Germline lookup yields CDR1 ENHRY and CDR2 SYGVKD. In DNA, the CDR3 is TGTGCCATCAGTAACAGGGCTGCCGTGGGAAGCATTAGGGCAGAGCAGTTCTTC. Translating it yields CAISNRAAVGSIRAEQFF.

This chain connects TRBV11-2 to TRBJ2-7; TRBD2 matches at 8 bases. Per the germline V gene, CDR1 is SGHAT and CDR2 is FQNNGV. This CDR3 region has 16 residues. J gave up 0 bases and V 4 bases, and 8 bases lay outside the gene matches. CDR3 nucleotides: TGTGCCAGCAGCTCTGCGGGGGGACCACTCTCCTACGAGCAGTACTTC. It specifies CASSSAGGPLSYEQYF.

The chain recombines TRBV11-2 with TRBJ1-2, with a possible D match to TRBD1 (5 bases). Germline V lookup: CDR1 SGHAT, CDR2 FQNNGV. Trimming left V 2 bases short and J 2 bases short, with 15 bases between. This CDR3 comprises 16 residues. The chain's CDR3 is CASSLSSAGPNYGYTF. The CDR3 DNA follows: TGTGCCAGCAGCTTATCATCGGCAGGGCCCAACTATGGCTACACCTTC.

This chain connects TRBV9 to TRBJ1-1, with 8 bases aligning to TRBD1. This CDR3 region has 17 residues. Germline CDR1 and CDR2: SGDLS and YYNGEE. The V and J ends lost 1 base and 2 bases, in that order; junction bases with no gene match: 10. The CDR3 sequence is CASSVLPGGDRNTEAFF. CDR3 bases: TGTGCCAGCAGCGTATTACCAGGGGGCGATCGAAACACTGAAGCTTTCTTT.

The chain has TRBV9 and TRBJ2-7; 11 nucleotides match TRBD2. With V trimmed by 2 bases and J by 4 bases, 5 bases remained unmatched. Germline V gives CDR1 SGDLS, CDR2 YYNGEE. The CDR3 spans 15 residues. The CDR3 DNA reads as TGTGCCAGCAGCGTGGGACTAGCGGAGAAGTACGAGCAGTACTTC. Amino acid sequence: CASSVGLAEKYEQYF.

The CDR3 loop is CASSPDRWLGNQPQHF. The DNA of the CDR3 is TGTGCCAGCAGCCCTGACAGGTGGCTAGGCAATCAGCCCCAGCATTTT. V is TRBV14 and J is TRBJ1-5; D is possibly TRBD1 (6 bases). V was clipped by 4 bases and J by 2 bases, with 15 bases between them. Germline loops: CDR1 SGHDN, CDR2 FVKESK. There are 16 residues in the CDR3.

The CDR3: CASARQVEAFF. For the CDR3, the DNA is TGTGCCAGCGCCCGACAGGTTGAAGCTTTCTTT. This chain uses TRBV12-3 or TRBV12-4 with TRBJ1-1; possible D gene TRBD1, 6 bases. Trimming removed 8 bases from V and 7 bases from J, with 11 bases in between. The CDR3 sequence is 11 residues long.